Each of the 8 T cell receptor beta chains below was sequenced from the same sample in a study of glioma-infiltrating T cells after dendritic cell vaccination. Profiled with immunoSEQ multiplex PCR; TCRdb holds only in-frame clones, not every one. The table includes some 70,000 clones, under 90% detected once. This specimen consisted of blood, obtained before dendritic cell vaccination. The receptors stem from a human donor with glioblastoma.

The chain is built from TRBV5-4 and TRBJ2-1, with 13 bases that match TRBD2. The CDR3 runs 16 residues. Germline CDR1 reads SGHNT; CDR2 reads YYREEE (reference sequence). V lost 2 bases to trimming and J lost 7 bases; unmatched junction nucleotides: 6. CDR3 residues: CASSLLAGGPGNEQFF. The CDR3 DNA sequence: TGTGCCAGCAGCTTACTAGCGGGGGGGCCTGGGAATGAGCAGTTCTTC.

The chain combines TRBV29-1 with TRBJ2-5; 8 nucleotides match TRBD1. There are 14 residues in the CDR3. Germline assignment: CDR1 SQVTM and CDR2 ANQGSEA. Trimming took 3 bases from V and 3 from J; bases not matched to a gene: 6. The CDR3 sequence: CSVETGTGKETQYF. CDR3 nucleotide sequence: TGCAGCGTTGAGACCGGGACAGGCAAAGAGACCCAGTACTTC. The full variable domain, rest sourced from reference TRBV29-1 and TRBJ2-5, is SAVISQKPSRDICQRGTSLTIQCQVDSQVTMMFWYRQQPGQSLTLIATANQGSEATYESGFVIDKFPISRPNLTFSTLTVSNMSPEDSSIYLCSVETGTGKETQYFGPGTRLLVL.

This clone was counted only a few times. The rearrangement links TRBV27 to TRBJ2-5; weak D call: TRBD1 (6 bases). The germline CDR1 and CDR2 sequences are MNHEY and SMNVEV (reference sequence). The germline V and J ends were trimmed by 8 bases and 6 bases, with 10 bases remaining between them. This CDR3 comprises 11 residues. The CDR3 sequence: CASQQGQTQYF. DNA of the CDR3: TGTGCCAGCCAACAGGGACAGACCCAGTACTTC.

The chain is built from TRBV7-9 and TRBJ2-3; perhaps TRBD1 as D (5 bases). V was cut by 3 bases and J by 3 bases, with 16 bases left in between. This CDR3 spans 16 amino acids. The V gene's germline CDR1 is SEHNR and CDR2 FQNEAQ (reference sequence). CDR3 in DNA: TGTGCCAGCAGCTTTTACGGACAAGTCGAAACAGATACGCAGTATTTT. This gives the protein CASSFYGQVETDTQYF. The full variable domain, in which reference TRBV7-9 and TRBJ2-3 provide the parts outside the CDR3, is DTGVSQNPRHKITKRGQNVTFRCDPISEHNRLYWYRQTLGQGPEFLTYFQNEAQLEKSRLLSDRFSAERPKGSFSTLEIQRTEQGDSAMYLCASSFYGQVETDTQYFGPGTRLTVL.

The V gene is TRBV6-5, the J gene TRBJ1-1; 8 nucleotides agree with TRBD1. The CDR3 has 15 amino acids. CDR1 and CDR2 (germline): MNHEY, SVGAGI. V was clipped by 6 bases and J by 1 base; unmatched bases: 7. CDR3 sequence: CASSLDGTGNTEAFF. CDR3 DNA sequence: TGTGCCAGCAGCTTAGACGGGACAGGGAACACTGAAGCTTTCTTT.

V usage is TRBV19 and J usage is TRBJ1-5; 8 bases line up with TRBD1. Looked up from germline, CDR1 is LNHDA and CDR2 is SQIVND (reference sequence). This CDR3 contains 17 residues. V trimming: 1 base; J trimming: 3 bases; junction bases outside the gene matches: 8. The CDR3 loop reads CASSIGGTGLNNQPQHF. The CDR3 DNA reads as TGTGCCAGTAGTATAGGCGGGACAGGCCTCAACAATCAGCCCCAGCATTTT.

This sequence joins TRBV6-1 and TRBJ1-5; a possible D gene is TRBD1 (5 bases). CDR1 is MNHNS, CDR2 SASEGT, per germline. Trimming cost V 8 bases and J 2 bases, with 13 bases left between them. This CDR3 is built from 14 residues. The CDR3 sequence: CASLRVWGNQPQHF. CDR3 bases: TGTGCCAGCCTCAGGGTTTGGGGCAATCAGCCCCAGCATTTT.

This sequence joins TRBV7-9 and TRBJ2-7, with D perhaps TRBD1 (6 bases). Trimming took 5 bases from V and 1 from J, leaving 18 bases between them. This CDR3 region has 16 residues. The V gene's germline CDR1 is SEHNR and CDR2 FQNEAQ (reference sequence). In DNA form, the CDR3 reads TGTGCCAGCAGCGCTACTTCAACAGGGAAATCCTACGAGCAGTACTTC. This sequence encodes CASSATSTGKSYEQYF.